The entry below gives a single T cell receptor beta chain sequence along with its context. This clonotype showed up many times. The antigen it binds to is not known. It has no much larger one-base neighbor in the sample; base qualities were not kept. Ophthalmopathy patients had moderately to severely active disease, with a Clinical Activity Score of 3 or more, a NOSPECS grade of 4 or more, and a disease duration of less than 3 months. Any patient with an uncontrolled infection, another autoimmune disease, pregnancy or lactation was excluded. Clinical symptoms, serum thyroxine and TRAb, thyroid ultrasound, and orbital computed tomography formed the basis for the diagnoses. PBMCs were isolated from about 9.2 ml of fresh peripheral blood by Ficoll-Paque density gradient centrifugation. Total RNA was extracted using Trizol reagent, and RNA quality was assessed on an Agilent 2100 Bioanalyzer. The germline V gene specifies SGDLS as CDR1 and YYNGEE as CDR2. The CDR3, cysteine through phenylalanine, is 14 amino acids long. The read is trimmed to its CDR3 DNA, 42 bases read in frame from base 1. The germline V end is reduced by 3 bases and the J end by 7 bases; junction bases left unmatched: 10.

The sample originates from a study of T cells in Graves' hyperthyroidism and ophthalmopathy (dated by TCRdb to between 2018 and 2021). About the investigation overall: Peripheral blood was sampled at the time of initial diagnosis, prior to any treatment. To identify distinguishing TCR V-J signatures, a discovery cohort of around 100 patients was used, comprising some 45 with Graves' ophthalmopathy and under 60 with stable Graves' hyperthyroidism. Prospective prediction of ophthalmopathy was tested in an independent validation cohort consisting of some 19 hyperthyroidism patients and around 17 patients who later progressed to ophthalmopathy. For training and testing, the approximately 92 patients in the discovery cohort were randomly divided in a 7:3 ratio. The study also compared thyroid tissue and blood T-cell repertoires from over 5 Graves' hyperthyroidism patients. After sampling, hyperthyroidism patients received methimazole starting at 30 mg daily, and ophthalmopathy patients received high-dose intravenous methylprednisolone. The paper describes TCR Vbeta CDR3 sequencing of around 140 peripheral blood samples, made up of 43 ophthalmopathy patients, roughly 72 hyperthyroidism patients and 17 progressor patients.

Overall results and qualifications from the work: Most expanded thyroid clonotypes (frequency above 0.001) were also found in blood, which suggests that blood repertoires may mirror thyroid immune responses. No statistical method was used to set the sample size in advance, and investigators knew the group allocation. In cross-validation, a model built on a 13 V-J signature told ophthalmopathy apart from stable hyperthyroidism with approximately 90% sensitivity and about 81% specificity, and in testing the same model reached 80%/75%. In validation, the model predicted progression to ophthalmopathy a median of about 5.9 months before onset, with about 67% sensitivity and 72.22% specificity.

The TCR beta CDR3 regions were amplified from the RNA transcripts. The first round of RT-PCR for the TCR CDR3 was performed with the HTBI primer set and the Qiagen OneStep RT-PCR kit. Libraries were constructed in a second round of multiplex PCR, after which size selection and purification were performed. Sequencing of the libraries was done on an Illumina HiSeq2000 using paired-end 100 bp reads. As for the authors' bioinformatics: Raw data were processed with SOAPnuke, discarding reads with adapters, uncalled bases, mean Phred below 15, or no exact constant-primer or identifier match. COPE v1.2.5 was used to merge high-quality paired reads, and clonotypes were defined as unique nucleotide sequences. MiTCR v1.1 was used to align clonotypes to the IMGT TRBV, TRBD and TRBJ reference segments. The analysis included only V-J combinations with a frequency above 0.0001, which together covered over 98% of the repertoires. A TCS score was defined as the ratio of F50 (clonal expansion) to E x V (chaos), with BLOSUM62-based TCRdist applied between CDR3 peptides within each V-J. Welch's t-statistics and random forest reduced roughly 530 V-J features to 13, which were used in a naive Bayes classifier (R e1071). TCRdb ran its own pipeline on the public reads, namely fastp trimming at Q25 and MiXCR clone calling, and kept in-frame beta chains. One record per CDR3 amino acid sequence lists the most common genes and DNA. TCRdb, not the original authors, processed these V and J calls. The sample yields a few hundred thousand distinct CDR3 sequences; approximately 18% were counted once. The ten largest make up over 35% of the sample.

The V gene is TRBV9 and the J gene is TRBJ2-7; 7 middle bases align to TRBD1. The sample was blood. This TCR was recovered from a man aged 18 to 29 with Graves' ophthalmopathy. CDR3 sequence: CASSALGQSWEQYF. The DNA is TGTGCCAGCAGCGCCTTGGGACAGTCGTGGGAGCAGTACTTC. Reference TRBV9 and TRBJ2-7 proteins supply the regions before and after the CDR3; the full variable domain is: DSGVTQTPKHLITATGQRVTLRCSPRSGDLSVYWYQQSLDQGLQFLIQYYNGEERAKGNILERFSAQQFPDLHSELNLSSLELGDSALYFCASSALGQSWEQYFGPGTRLTVT.